Presented here are 24 T cell receptor beta chains from one specimen sequenced in a study of cytomegalovirus exposure and HLA in healthy donors. Use of 60 Vbeta and 13 Jbeta primers characterized the PCR. The method was immunoSEQ multiplex PCR; TCRdb's version includes in-frame clones alone and lacks a portion of them. The sample includes some 110,000 clones, around three quarters seen only once; the top ten take roughly 4.5%. Sequences were obtained from PBMCs. The receptors stem from a man aged 45 to 65 in good health and CMV-seropositive.

The rearrangement joins TRBV28 to TRBJ2-7; tentative D call: TRBD2 (6 bases). The CDR3 runs to 15 residues. The V gene lost 5 bases and the J gene lost 7 bases, with 21 bases spanning the gap. Germline V gene data show CDR1 as MDHEN and CDR2 as SYDVKM. The CDR3 region has the DNA TGTGCCAGCAGTGGGCCGGGACGGGGGAATCGGGAGCAGTACTTC. It is translated as CASSGPGRGNREQYF.

CDR3 protein: CASSFRGPTNEKLFF. DNA for the CDR3: TGCGCCAGCAGCTTCAGGGGGCCGACTAATGAAAAACTGTTTTTT. The chain uses TRBV5-1 and TRBJ1-4; 8 bases map to TRBD1. The CDR3 runs to 15 residues. The ends lost 2 bases at V and 2 bases at J; junction bases unmatched: 2. Germline V lookup: CDR1 SGHRS, CDR2 YFSETQ.

The chain recombines TRBV4-1 with TRBJ2-7; D might be TRBD2 (6 bases). In germline, CDR1 is MGHRA, CDR2 YSYEKL. The CDR3 is 17 amino acids. Trimming pared 0 bases from V and 4 bases from J, leaving 19 bases between. The CDR3 nucleotides read TGCGCCAGCAGCCAAGAGCTGGCTAGCGCCAAGGGGTACGAGCAGTACTTC. This encodes CASSQELASAKGYEQYF.

Only one count was recorded for this clone. V is TRBV14 and J is TRBJ1-1; the match to TRBD1 covers 7 bases. Germline assignment: CDR1 SGHDN and CDR2 FVKESK. The CDR3 is 15 amino acids. Losses at the gene ends were 0 bases for V and 10 bases for J; bases not matched to a gene: 11. The CDR3 DNA reads TGTGCCAGCAGCCAAGATTCGAAGAGAAACAGGGGAGCTTTCTTT. It encodes CASSQDSKRNRGAFF.

The chain combines TRBV6-5 with TRBJ2-7, with 7 bases matching TRBD1. Losses at the gene ends were 5 bases for V and 0 bases for J; bases not matched to a gene: 7. Looked up from germline, CDR1 is MNHEY and CDR2 is SVGAGI. The CDR3 contains 15 residues. DNA for the CDR3: TGTGCCAGCAGTCAGGACAGGCCAACCTCCTACGAGCAGTACTTC. It specifies CASSQDRPTSYEQYF.

The gene calls are TRBV5-4 and TRBJ2-1; 7 bases match TRBD1. This CDR3 has 17 residues. The J segment lost 0 bases and the V segment lost 4 bases, leaving 10 bases of the junction unmatched. Germline CDR1 is SGHNT and CDR2 is YYREEE (reference sequence). The CDR3 nucleotides are TGTGCCAGCAGCATACGACAGGGCCTTAGCTCCTACAATGAGCAGTTCTTC. This translates into CASSIRQGLSSYNEQFF.

The V gene is TRBV25-1, the J gene TRBJ2-5; D remains unclear. Germline V lookup: CDR1 MGHDK, CDR2 SYGVNS. V was cut by 5 bases and J by 8 bases, with 12 bases left in between. The CDR3 totals 12 residues. CDR3 region: CASSRAVHTQYF. As DNA, the CDR3 is TGTGCCAGCAGTCGCGCCGTTCACACCCAGTACTTC.

The rearrangement links TRBV30 to TRBJ1-5, with TRBD1 matching 8 bases. Germline loops: CDR1 GTSNPN, CDR2 SVGIG (reference sequence). The CDR3 sequence is 15 residues long. With V trimmed by 3 bases and J by 7 bases, 11 bases remained unmatched. The CDR3, as DNA: TGTGCCTGGAGCTATTCGACAGGGGCGGGACAGCCCCAGCATTTT. This gives the protein CAWSYSTGAGQPQHF.

This clone has a handful of counts. This CDR3 reads CATLRGEREKLFF. The CDR3 region has the DNA TGTGCCACCCTCCGGGGGGAGAGGGAAAAACTGTTTTTT. The chain combines TRBV6-1 with TRBJ1-4; D possibly corresponds to TRBD1 (5 bases). The CDR3 totals 13 residues. Germline CDR1 MNHNS, CDR2 SASEGT. Between the trimmed V and J ends, which lost 10 bases and 8 bases, there was a span of 17 bases.

Only a few counts were recorded for this clone. CDR3 sequence reads: CATAWGGTNTGELFF. CDR3 in DNA: TGTGCCACCGCCTGGGGGGGGACGAACACCGGGGAGCTGTTTTTT. V is TRBV27 and J is TRBJ2-2; the match to TRBD2 covers 7 bases. Per germline, CDR1 MNHEY and CDR2 SMNVEV (reference sequence). The CDR3 spans 15 residues. V lost 10 bases and J lost 0; bases outside the gene matches: 8.

The rearrangement uses TRBV2 and TRBJ1-2; TRBD1 agrees at 7 bases. There are 15 residues in the CDR3. In germline, CDR1 is SNHLY, CDR2 FYNNEI. V shed 4 bases, J shed 4 bases, and the junction held 9 bases outside the gene matches. CDR3 amino acids: CASSVRRGQSYGYTF. The CDR3 DNA reads TGTGCCAGCAGTGTAAGGAGGGGACAGAGCTATGGCTACACCTTC. Complete variable domain (other parts from reference TRBV2 and TRBJ1-2): EPEVTQTPSHQVTQMGQEVILRCVPISNHLYFYWYRQILGQKVEFLVSFYNNEISEKSEIFDDQFSVERPDGSNFTLKIRSTKLEDSAMYFCASSVRRGQSYGYTFGSGTRLTVV.

The rearrangement joins TRBV7-7 to TRBJ2-3, with a weak D call TRBD1 (5 bases). Trimming shortened V by 5 bases and J by 2 bases, and 11 bases separated the two germline ends. This CDR3 spans 14 amino acids. Germline CDR1 reads SSHAT; CDR2 reads FNYEAQ (reference sequence). As DNA, the CDR3 is TGTGCCAGCAGCCAGGGCCCCAACACAGATACGCAGTATTTT. As protein: CASSQGPNTDTQYF.

The rearrangement uses TRBV25-1 and TRBJ1-1; TRBD1 matches at 9 bases. Germline assignment: CDR1 MGHDK and CDR2 SYGVNS. J was trimmed by 1 base and V by 5 bases; bases with no gene match: 5. CDR3 length: 15 residues. CDR3 in DNA: TGTGCCAGCAGTTCCCTGGGACAGGGGAACACTGAAGCTTTCTTT. Its protein is CASSSLGQGNTEAFF.

CDR3 nucleotides: TGTGCCAGCACCCGGGACAGGAGACCGAACACTGAAGCTTTCTTT. Residues: CASTRDRRPNTEAFF. V and J are TRBV6-5 and TRBJ1-1; the match to TRBD1 covers 8 bases. CDR1 MNHEY and CDR2 SVGAGI come from the germline V gene. J was trimmed by 1 base and V by 7 bases; bases with no gene match: 8. The CDR3 runs to 15 residues.

Written as DNA, the CDR3 is TGTGCCAGCAGGGTACAGGGGCCCGAGCAGTACTTC. It codes for CASRVQGPEQYF. V and J are TRBV6-1 and TRBJ2-5; the match to TRBD1 covers 7 bases. The DNA end lines up better with TRBJ2-7; the J call may be wrong. The CDR3 covers 12 residues. The germline V gene encodes CDR1 MNHNS and CDR2 SASEGT.

The V call is TRBV5-3, the J call TRBJ1-5; possible D gene TRBD1, 6 bases. TRBV5-3 is treated as an ORF (open reading frame) with a function not yet certain. The V end was cut by 3 bases, the J end by 2 bases, with 12 bases between. There are 15 residues in the CDR3. CDR3 residues: CARSYLDRCNQPQHF. CDR3 DNA sequence: TGTGCCAGAAGCTACCTCGACAGGTGCAATCAGCCCCAGCATTTT.

The chain joins TRBV15 to TRBJ2-7; perhaps TRBD2 as D (6 bases). From germline, CDR1 is LNHNV and CDR2 YYDKDF (reference sequence). This CDR3 contains 17 residues. V was clipped by 0 bases and J by 0 bases, with 15 bases between them. The CDR3 coding sequence is TGTGCCACCAGCAGAGACCTAGTTAGCGGAAGCTCCTACGAGCAGTACTTC. This translates into CATSRDLVSGSSYEQYF.

The chain combines TRBV4-2 with TRBJ1-1; 8 bases are shared with TRBD1. Germline assignment: CDR1 LGHNA and CDR2 YNFKEQ. The trim removed 4 bases at V and 4 bases at J, leaving 8 bases unmatched. This CDR3 region has 15 residues. As DNA, the CDR3 is TGTGCCAGCAGCCGAGATCTTACAGGGGGCACTGAAGCTTTCTTT. Amino acid sequence: CASSRDLTGGTEAFF.

The chain carries TRBV2 and TRBJ1-3, with TRBD1 as a possible D gene (5 bases). Trimming removed 7 bases from V and 2 bases from J, with 18 bases in between. The CDR3 loop spans 16 amino acids. Germline assignment: CDR1 SNHLY and CDR2 FYNNEI. CDR3 loop: CASTIRLTDAGNTIYF. The CDR3 DNA reads TGTGCCAGCACTATACGACTGACAGATGCTGGAAACACCATATATTTT.

V usage is TRBV5-1 and J usage is TRBJ2-2; no firm D call. V dropped 1 base and J dropped 5 bases, with 12 bases sitting between them. Germline V gene sequence: CDR1 SGHRS, CDR2 YFSETQ. This CDR3 comprises 15 residues. CDR3 in amino acids: CASSLSSAFTGELFF. In nucleotides, the CDR3 is TGCGCCAGCAGCTTGTCGAGCGCCTTTACCGGGGAGCTGTTTTTT. The full variable domain, in which reference TRBV5-1 and TRBJ2-2 provide the parts outside the CDR3, is KAGVTQTPRYLIKTRGQQVTLSCSPISGHRSVSWYQQTPGQGLQFLFEYFSETQRNKGNFPGRFSGRQFSNSRSEMNVSTLELGDSALYLCASSLSSAFTGELFFGEGSRLTVL.

V gene TRBV5-1 combines with J gene TRBJ2-1, with TRBD2 as a possible D gene (5 bases). The CDR3 covers 15 residues. Germline V gene data show CDR1 as SGHRS and CDR2 as YFSETQ. V was cut by 2 bases and J by 10 bases, with 19 bases left in between. The CDR3: CASSFSASARGEQFF. The CDR3 DNA reads as TGCGCCAGCAGCTTTTCGGCTTCCGCGAGAGGGGAGCAGTTCTTC. Filled out from reference TRBV5-1 and TRBJ2-1, the complete variable domain reads KAGVTQTPRYLIKTRGQQVTLSCSPISGHRSVSWYQQTPGQGLQFLFEYFSETQRNKGNFPGRFSGRQFSNSRSEMNVSTLELGDSALYLCASSFSASARGEQFFGPGTRLTVL.

The rearrangement uses TRBV5-6 and TRBJ1-2; D remains ambiguous. CDR1 is SGHDT, CDR2 YYEEEE, per germline. V was trimmed by 0 bases and J by 1 base, leaving 7 bases between them. This CDR3 has 14 amino acids. The DNA of the CDR3 is TGTGCCAGCAGCTTGGTCGGGAGTAACTATGGCTACACCTTC. It encodes CASSLVGSNYGYTF.

The chain combines TRBV30 with TRBJ1-1; possibly TRBD1 for D (6 bases). This CDR3 contains 14 residues. Trimming took off 3 bases at V and 2 bases at J, with 13 bases between the two ends. In germline, CDR1 is GTSNPN, CDR2 SVGIG (reference sequence). CDR3 nucleotides: TGTGCCTGGAGACGACAGGTACTAAACACTGAAGCTTTCTTT. Amino acids: CAWRRQVLNTEAFF.

The chain is built from TRBV5-4 and TRBJ2-1; TRBD1 matches at 7 bases. The ends lost 4 bases at V and 7 bases at J; junction bases unmatched: 8. Germline CDR1 reads SGHNT; CDR2 reads YYREEE (reference sequence). The length of the CDR3 is 14 residues. The CDR3 sequence: CASSLSRDSNEQFF. CDR3 in DNA: TGTGCCAGCAGCCTGTCCCGGGACAGTAATGAGCAGTTCTTC.